The clone carrying this T cell receptor beta chain has only one observation. Its antigen is as yet unknown. Vbeta (60) and Jbeta (13) primers were used in the PCR. This table comes from immunoSEQ multiplex PCR, and its TCRdb copy is limited to in-frame clones, with some not included. This table holds about 180,000 clones, about 80% found once. These data belong to a study of cytomegalovirus exposure and HLA in healthy donors. The trim removed 6 bases at V and 1 base at J, leaving 9 bases unmatched. Per germline, CDR1 MNHNY and CDR2 SVGAGI (reference sequence). CDR3 size: 16 residues. Findings and limits, study-wide: TRBV6-2, TRBV6-3 and other indistinguishable V segments were excluded.

The TCR sequence derives from a woman aged 25-40 years in good health and CMV-seronegative. V usage is TRBV6-6 and J usage is TRBJ2-4, with 7 bases lining up with TRBD1. Sample: PBMCs. CDR3 loop: CASSPFLDRAKNIQYF. For the CDR3, the DNA is TGTGCCAGCAGCCCCTTTTTGGACAGGGCCAAAAACATTCAGTACTTC.